This note documents a single TCR beta chain sequence. The sample belongs to a study of blood T cell repertoires in COVID-19. Study background: Acute and convalescent COVID-19 specimens originated in the United States, Italy and Spain.

Libraries were prepared by immunoSEQ multiplex PCR; TCRdb keeps only in-frame clonotypes and omits some of them. The data show 120,000 to 150,000 clones, roughly 87% seen once. V dropped 3 bases and J dropped 6; count of bases not matched to a gene: 8. Looked up from germline, CDR1 is SGHRS and CDR2 is YFSETQ. The CDR3 has 15 residues. Specimen: peripheral blood. The rearrangement joins TRBV5-1 to TRBJ2-1; 8 positions agree with TRBD2. The sequence was collected from a woman between 45 and 65 years old with acute or convalescent COVID-19. The DNA of the CDR3 is TGCGCCAGCAGCTCCGCGGGAGGCTGGGGCAATGAGCAGTTCTTC. Its translation: CASSSAGGWGNEQFF.